These 3 T cell receptor beta chains share one sample of origin, sequenced in a study of cytomegalovirus exposure and HLA in healthy donors. Primers: 60 Vbeta forward and 13 Jbeta reverse. TCRdb's copy holds only in-frame clones and misses some; the assay was immunoSEQ multiplex PCR. With 150,000 to 200,000 clones in the sample, the ten largest clones hold roughly 0.74%. Source material: PBMCs. These receptors were taken from a boy younger than 18 in good health and CMV-seronegative.

The chain uses TRBV19 and TRBJ1-3; D might be TRBD1 (5 bases). Trimming took off 5 bases at V and 10 bases at J, with 18 bases between the two ends. Germline CDR1 reads LNHDA; CDR2 reads SQIVND (reference sequence). The CDR3 totals 14 residues. CDR3 loop: CASSRQGSGGTIYF. The DNA of the CDR3 is TGTGCCAGTAGTCGCCAGGGCAGCGGAGGGACCATATATTTT.

The chain joins TRBV11-3 to TRBJ2-1; 9 nucleotides agree with TRBD1. J was trimmed by 12 bases and V by 6 bases; bases with no gene match: 6. Per germline, CDR1 SGHNT and CDR2 YENEEA. This CDR3 contains 12 residues. CDR3 region: CASRRGQGRQFF. The CDR3 DNA sequence: TGTGCCAGCAGGAGAGGACAGGGGAGGCAGTTCTTC.

CDR3 DNA sequence: TGTGCCTGGAGTGTAGGAGACAGGGGTGGCTACACCTTC. This gives the protein CAWSVGDRGGYTF. This rearrangement joins TRBV30 to TRBJ1-2, with TRBD1 identical over 8 bases. Trimming removed 0 bases from V and 7 bases from J; junction bases left unmatched: 4. CDR1 is GTSNPN, CDR2 SVGIG, per germline (reference sequence). This CDR3 contains 13 residues.